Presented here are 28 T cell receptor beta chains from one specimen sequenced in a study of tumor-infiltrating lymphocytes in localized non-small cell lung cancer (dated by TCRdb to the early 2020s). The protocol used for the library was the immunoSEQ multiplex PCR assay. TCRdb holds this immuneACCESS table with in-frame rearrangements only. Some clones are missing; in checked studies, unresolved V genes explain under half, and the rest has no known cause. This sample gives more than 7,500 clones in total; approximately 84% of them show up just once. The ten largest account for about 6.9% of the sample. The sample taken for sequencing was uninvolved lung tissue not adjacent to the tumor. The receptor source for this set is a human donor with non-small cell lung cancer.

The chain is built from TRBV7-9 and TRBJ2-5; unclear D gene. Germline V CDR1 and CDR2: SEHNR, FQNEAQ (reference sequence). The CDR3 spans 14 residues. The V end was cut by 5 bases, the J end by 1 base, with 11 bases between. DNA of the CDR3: TGTGCCAGCAGCCCCGAGAAGATCCAAGAGACCCAGTACTTC. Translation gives CASSPEKIQETQYF.

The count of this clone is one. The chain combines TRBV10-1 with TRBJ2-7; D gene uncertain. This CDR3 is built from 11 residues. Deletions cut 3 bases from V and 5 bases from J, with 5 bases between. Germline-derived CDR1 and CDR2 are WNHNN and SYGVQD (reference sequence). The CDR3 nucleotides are TGCGCCAGCAGTGATGGAGACGAGCAGTACTTC. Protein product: CASSDGDEQYF.

The DNA of the CDR3 is TGTGCCTGGAGTCCGGGGACTACAGGTGGTGAGCAGTTCTTC. Protein: CAWSPGTTGGEQFF. The chain couples TRBV30 to TRBJ2-1; 7 bases fit TRBD2. V trimming: 2 bases; J trimming: 9 bases; junction bases outside the gene matches: 10. This CDR3 region has 14 residues. Germline assignment: CDR1 GTSNPN and CDR2 SVGIG (reference sequence). Filled out from reference TRBV30 and TRBJ2-1, the complete variable domain reads SQTIHQWPATLVQPVGSPLSLECTVEGTSNPNLYWYRQAAGRGLQLLFYSVGIGQISSEVPQNLSASRPQDRQFILSSKKLLLSDSGFYLCAWSPGTTGGEQFFGPGTRLTVL.

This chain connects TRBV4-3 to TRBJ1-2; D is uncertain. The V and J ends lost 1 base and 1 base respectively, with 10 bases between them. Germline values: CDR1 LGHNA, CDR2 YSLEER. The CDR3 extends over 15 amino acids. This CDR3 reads CASSQGSGLNYGYTF. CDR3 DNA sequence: TGCGCCAGCAGCCAAGGATCCGGCCTTAACTATGGCTACACCTTC.

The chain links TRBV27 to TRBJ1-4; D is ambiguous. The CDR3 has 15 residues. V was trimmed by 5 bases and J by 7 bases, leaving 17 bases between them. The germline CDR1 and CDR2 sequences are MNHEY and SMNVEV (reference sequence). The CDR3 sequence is CASSPTKGKTEKLFF. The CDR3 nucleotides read TGTGCCAGCAGTCCCACGAAGGGAAAAACTGAAAAACTGTTTTTT. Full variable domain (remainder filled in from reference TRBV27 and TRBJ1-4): EAQVTQNPRYLITVTGKKLTVTCSQNMNHEYMSWYRQDPGLGLRQIYYSMNVEVTDKGDVPEGYKVSRKEKRNFPLILESPSPNQTSLYFCASSPTKGKTEKLFFGSGTQLSVL.

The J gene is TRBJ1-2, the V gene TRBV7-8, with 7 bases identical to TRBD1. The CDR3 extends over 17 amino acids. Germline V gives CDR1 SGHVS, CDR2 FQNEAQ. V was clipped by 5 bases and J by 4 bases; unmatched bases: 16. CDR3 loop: CASSRRDSWPPVYGYTF. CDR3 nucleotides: TGTGCCAGCAGCCGCCGGGACAGCTGGCCCCCTGTCTATGGCTACACCTTC.

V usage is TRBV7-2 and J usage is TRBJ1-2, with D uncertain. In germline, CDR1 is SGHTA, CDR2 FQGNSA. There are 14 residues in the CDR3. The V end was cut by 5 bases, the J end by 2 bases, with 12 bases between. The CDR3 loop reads CASSQETGNYGYTF. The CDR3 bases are TGTGCCAGCAGCCAAGAGACGGGCAACTATGGCTACACCTTC.

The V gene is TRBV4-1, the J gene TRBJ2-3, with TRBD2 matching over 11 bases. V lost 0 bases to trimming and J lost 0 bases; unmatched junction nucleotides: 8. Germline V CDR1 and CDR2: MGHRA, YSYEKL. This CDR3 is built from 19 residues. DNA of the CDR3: TGCGCCAGCAGCCAAGATCGAGGGCTAGCGGGAGGCAGCACAGATACGCAGTATTTT. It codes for CASSQDRGLAGGSTDTQYF.

The CDR3 nucleotides read TGTGCCAGCAGTTTACTCCCGGGACAGGGCTCCTACAATGAGCAGTTCTTC. Amino acids: CASSLLPGQGSYNEQFF. The genes are TRBV27 and TRBJ2-1; 9 nucleotides agree with TRBD1. Per the germline V gene, CDR1 is MNHEY and CDR2 is SMNVEV (reference sequence). V was clipped by 2 bases and J by 0 bases; unmatched bases: 5. The CDR3 sequence is 17 residues long.

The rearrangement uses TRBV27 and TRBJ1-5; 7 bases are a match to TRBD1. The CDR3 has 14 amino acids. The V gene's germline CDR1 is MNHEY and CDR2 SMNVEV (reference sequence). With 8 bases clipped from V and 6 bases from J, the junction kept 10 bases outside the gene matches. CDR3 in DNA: TGTGCCAGCGCTCCTACAGGGGAACGTCAGCCCCAGCATTTT. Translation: CASAPTGERQPQHF.

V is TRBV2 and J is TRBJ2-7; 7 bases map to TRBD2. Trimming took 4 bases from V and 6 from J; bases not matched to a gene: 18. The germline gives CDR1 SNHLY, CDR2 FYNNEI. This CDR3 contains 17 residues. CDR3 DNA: TGTGCCAGCAGTGCCCTAGCGGTAGCCCTCCTACAGGCCGAGCAGTACTTC. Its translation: CASSALAVALLQAEQYF.

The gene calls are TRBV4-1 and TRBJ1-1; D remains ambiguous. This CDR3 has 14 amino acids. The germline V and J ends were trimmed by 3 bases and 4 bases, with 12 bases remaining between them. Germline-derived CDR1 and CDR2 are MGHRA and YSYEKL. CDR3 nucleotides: TGCGCCAGCAGCCACCCTCTTGGTTCCACTGAAGCTTTCTTT. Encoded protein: CASSHPLGSTEAFF.

DNA for the CDR3: TGTGCCAGCAGTGAAGTTGGGTTATTCACTGAAGCTTTCTTT. Protein: CASSEVGLFTEAFF. The chain employs TRBV6-1 and TRBJ1-1; no clear D. V lost 1 base, J lost 4 bases, and 10 bases lay in between. This CDR3 comprises 14 residues. Germline CDR1 reads MNHNS; CDR2 reads SASEGT.

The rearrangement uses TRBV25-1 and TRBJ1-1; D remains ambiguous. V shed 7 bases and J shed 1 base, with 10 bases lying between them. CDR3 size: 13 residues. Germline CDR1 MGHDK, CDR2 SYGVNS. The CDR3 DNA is TGTGCCAGCATGGGCCCCAGGAACACTGAAGCTTTCTTT. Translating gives CASMGPRNTEAFF.

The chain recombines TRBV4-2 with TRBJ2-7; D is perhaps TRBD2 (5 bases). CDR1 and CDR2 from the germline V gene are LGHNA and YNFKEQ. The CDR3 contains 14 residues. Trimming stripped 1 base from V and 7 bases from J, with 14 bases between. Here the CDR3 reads CASSQVGREGEQYF. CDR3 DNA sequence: TGTGCCAGCAGCCAAGTCGGCCGTGAGGGTGAGCAGTACTTC.

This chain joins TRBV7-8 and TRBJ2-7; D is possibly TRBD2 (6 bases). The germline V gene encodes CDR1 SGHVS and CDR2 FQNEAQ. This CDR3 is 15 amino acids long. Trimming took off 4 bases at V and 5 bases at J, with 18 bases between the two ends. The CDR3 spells CASSSRDFVSDEQYF. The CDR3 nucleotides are TGTGCCAGCAGCTCTAGGGACTTCGTATCGGACGAGCAGTACTTC. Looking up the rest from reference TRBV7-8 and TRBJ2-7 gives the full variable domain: GAGVSQSPRYKVAKRGQDVALRCDPISGHVSLFWYQQALGQGPEFLTYFQNEAQLDKSGLPSDRFFAERPEGSVSTLKIQRTQQEDSAVYLCASSSRDFVSDEQYFGPGTRLTVT.

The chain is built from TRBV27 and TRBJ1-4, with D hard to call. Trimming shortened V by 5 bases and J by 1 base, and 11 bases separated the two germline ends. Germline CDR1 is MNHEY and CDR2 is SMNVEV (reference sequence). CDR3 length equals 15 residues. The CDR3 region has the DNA TGTGCCAGCAGTATCACAGCCTTAACTAATGAAAAACTGTTTTTT. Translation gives CASSITALTNEKLFF.

The CDR3 bases are TGCGCCAGCAGCCAAGACCACAGGGCGAATGGCTACACCTTC. Its translation is CASSQDHRANGYTF. The chain uses TRBV4-1 and TRBJ1-2; the D gene is possibly TRBD1 (6 bases). Germline V gene lookup returns CDR1 MGHRA and CDR2 YSYEKL. With 0 bases removed from V and 6 bases from J, the gap between germline ends came to 11 bases. The CDR3 consists of 14 residues.

This chain's CDR3 is CASSQGLWDRSNYGYTF. The CDR3 region has the DNA TGTGCCAGCAGCCAAGGTCTTTGGGACAGGTCTAACTATGGCTACACCTTC. J is TRBJ1-2 and V is TRBV4-2, with 8 bases fitting TRBD1. The ends lost 1 base at V and 0 bases at J; junction bases unmatched: 7. Germline loops: CDR1 LGHNA, CDR2 YNFKEQ. The CDR3 contains 17 residues.

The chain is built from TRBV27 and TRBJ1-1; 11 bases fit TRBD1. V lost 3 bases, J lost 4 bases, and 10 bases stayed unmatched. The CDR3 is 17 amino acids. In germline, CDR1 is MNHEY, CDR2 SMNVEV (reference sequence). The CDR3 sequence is CASSFRTGGELVTEAFF. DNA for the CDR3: TGTGCCAGCAGTTTCCGGACAGGGGGCGAATTGGTCACTGAAGCTTTCTTT.

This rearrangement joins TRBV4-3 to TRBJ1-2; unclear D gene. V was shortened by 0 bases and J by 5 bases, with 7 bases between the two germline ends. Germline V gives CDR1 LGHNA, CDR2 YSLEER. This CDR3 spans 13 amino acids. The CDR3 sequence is CASSQDHGYGYTF. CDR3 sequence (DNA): TGCGCCAGCAGCCAAGATCACGGTTATGGCTACACCTTC.

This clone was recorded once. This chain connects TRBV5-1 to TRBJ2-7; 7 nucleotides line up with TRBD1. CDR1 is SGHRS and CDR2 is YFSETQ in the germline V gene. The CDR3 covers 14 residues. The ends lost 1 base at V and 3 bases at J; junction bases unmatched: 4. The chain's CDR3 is CASSLKQGSYEQYF. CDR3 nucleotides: TGCGCCAGCAGCTTGAAACAGGGGAGCTACGAGCAGTACTTC.

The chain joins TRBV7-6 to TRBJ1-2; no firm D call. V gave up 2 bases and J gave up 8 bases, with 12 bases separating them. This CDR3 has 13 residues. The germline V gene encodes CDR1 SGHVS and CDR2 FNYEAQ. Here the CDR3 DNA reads TGTGCCAGCAGCTTATGGGCCGGTGGGGGCTACACCTTC. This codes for CASSLWAGGGYTF.

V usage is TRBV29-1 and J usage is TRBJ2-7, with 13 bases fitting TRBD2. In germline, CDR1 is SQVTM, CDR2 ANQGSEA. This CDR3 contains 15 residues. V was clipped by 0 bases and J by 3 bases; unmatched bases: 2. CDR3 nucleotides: TGCAGCGTTGAAGAACGGACTAGCGGGGGCTACGAGCAGTACTTC. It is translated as CSVEERTSGGYEQYF.

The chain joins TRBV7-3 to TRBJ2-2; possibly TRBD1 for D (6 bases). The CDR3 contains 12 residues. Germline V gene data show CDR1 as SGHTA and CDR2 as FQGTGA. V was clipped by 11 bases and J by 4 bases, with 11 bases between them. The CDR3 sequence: CAAGDSTGELFF. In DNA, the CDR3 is TGTGCCGCAGGGGATTCCACCGGGGAGCTGTTTTTT.

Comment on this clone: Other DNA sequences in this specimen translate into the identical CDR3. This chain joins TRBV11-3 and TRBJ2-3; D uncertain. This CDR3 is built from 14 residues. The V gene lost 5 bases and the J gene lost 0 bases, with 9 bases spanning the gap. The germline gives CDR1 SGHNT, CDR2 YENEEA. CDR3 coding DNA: TGTGCCAGCAGCCTGACGTCTAGCACAGATACGCAGTATTTT. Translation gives CASSLTSSTDTQYF.

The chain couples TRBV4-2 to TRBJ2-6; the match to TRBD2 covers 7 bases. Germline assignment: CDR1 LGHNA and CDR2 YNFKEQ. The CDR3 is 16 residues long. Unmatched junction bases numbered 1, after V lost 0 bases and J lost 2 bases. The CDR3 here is CASSQDGGAGANVLTF. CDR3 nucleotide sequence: TGTGCCAGCAGCCAAGATGGGGGGGCTGGGGCCAACGTCCTGACTTTC.

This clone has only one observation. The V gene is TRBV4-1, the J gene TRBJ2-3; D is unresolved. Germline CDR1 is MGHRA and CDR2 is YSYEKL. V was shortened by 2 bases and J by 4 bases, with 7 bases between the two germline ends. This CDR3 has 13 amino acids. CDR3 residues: CASSQYLPDTQYF. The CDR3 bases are TGCGCCAGCAGCCAATACCTCCCAGATACGCAGTATTTT.